This TCR beta chain was observed in a study of a mutant IDH1 vaccine in newly diagnosed glioma. Germline CDR1 GTSNPN, CDR2 SVGIG (reference sequence). The CDR3 is made up of 16 amino acids. Trimming took 0 bases from V and 3 from J, leaving 17 bases between them. A note on this clone: Its specificity is not known.

Stated time point: week 47, end of study. A 20-mer mutant IDH1 peptide at 300 ug was injected subcutaneously with topical imiquimod. Generated by immunoSEQ multiplex PCR, the TCRdb table keeps only in-frame clones and is missing some. The sample holds tens of thousands of clones, 65% to 90% seen once. This TCR came from a man between 18 and 29 years old with glioma. Some clones in this sample may be carry-over from other donors' samples. The rearrangement uses TRBV30 and TRBJ1-1; D perhaps matches TRBD1 (6 bases). The specimen comprised PBMCs, sampled from a glioma patient whose treatment included an IDH1 peptide vaccine. The CDR3 DNA is TGTGCCTGGAGTGTACGGATCACAGGGATGGACACTGAAGCTTTCTTT. As protein: CAWSVRITGMDTEAFF. The variable domain in full, completed from reference TRBV30 and TRBJ1-1, reads SQTIHQWPATLVQPVGSPLSLECTVEGTSNPNLYWYRQAAGRGLQLLFYSVGIGQISSEVPQNLSASRPQDRQFILSSKKLLLSDSGFYLCAWSVRITGMDTEAFFGQGTRLTVV.